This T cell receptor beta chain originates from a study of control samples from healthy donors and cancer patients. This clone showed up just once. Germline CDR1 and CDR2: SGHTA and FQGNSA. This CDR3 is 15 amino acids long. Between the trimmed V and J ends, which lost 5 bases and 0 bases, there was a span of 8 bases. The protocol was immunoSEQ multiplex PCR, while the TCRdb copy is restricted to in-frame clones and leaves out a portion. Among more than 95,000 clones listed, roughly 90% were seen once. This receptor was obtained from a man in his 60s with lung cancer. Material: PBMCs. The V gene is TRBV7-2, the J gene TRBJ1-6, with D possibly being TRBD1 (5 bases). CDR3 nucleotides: TGTGCCAGCAGCGGAGGGGACTCCTATAATTCACCCCTCCACTTT. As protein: CASSGGDSYNSPLHF.